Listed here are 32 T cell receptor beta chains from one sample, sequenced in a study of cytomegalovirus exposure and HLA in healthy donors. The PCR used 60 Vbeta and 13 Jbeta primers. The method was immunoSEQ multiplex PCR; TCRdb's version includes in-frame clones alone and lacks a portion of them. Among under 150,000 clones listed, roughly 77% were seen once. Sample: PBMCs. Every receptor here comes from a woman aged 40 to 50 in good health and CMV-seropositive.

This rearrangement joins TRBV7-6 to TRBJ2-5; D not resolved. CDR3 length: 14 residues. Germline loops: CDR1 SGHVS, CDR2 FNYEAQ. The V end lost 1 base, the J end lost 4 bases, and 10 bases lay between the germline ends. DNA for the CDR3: TGTGCCAGCAGCTTAGGGGCAGTCTCAGAGACCCAGTACTTC. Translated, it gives CASSLGAVSETQYF.

The CDR3 sequence: CASSPWTSSYEQYF. DNA for the CDR3: TGTGCCAGCAGCCCGTGGACAAGCTCCTACGAGCAGTACTTC. V and J are TRBV7-8 and TRBJ2-7; tentatively, D is TRBD1 (5 bases). The germline V and J ends were trimmed by 5 bases and 0 bases, with 11 bases remaining between them. In germline, CDR1 is SGHVS, CDR2 FQNEAQ. This CDR3 contains 14 residues.

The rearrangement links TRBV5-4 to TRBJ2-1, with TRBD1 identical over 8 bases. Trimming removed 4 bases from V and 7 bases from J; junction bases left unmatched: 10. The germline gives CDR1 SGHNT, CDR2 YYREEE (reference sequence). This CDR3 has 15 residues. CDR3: CASSRPTGAENEQFF. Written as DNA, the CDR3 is TGTGCCAGCAGCCGACCGACAGGGGCGGAGAATGAGCAGTTCTTC.

CDR3 protein: CAISVRAGGPSNEQFF. DNA for the CDR3: TGTGCCATCAGTGTACGCGCGGGAGGGCCCTCGAATGAGCAGTTCTTC. The rearrangement links TRBV10-3 to TRBJ2-1; TRBD2 matches at 9 bases. Looked up from germline, CDR1 is ENHRY and CDR2 is SYGVKD. V lost 4 bases to trimming and J lost 7 bases; unmatched junction nucleotides: 11. The CDR3 totals 16 residues.

CDR3 in DNA: TGTGCCAGCTCACCTCCGTCGAGGCGGGATGCAGATACGCAGTATTTT. Its protein is CASSPPSRRDADTQYF. This chain connects TRBV18 to TRBJ2-3; D perhaps matches TRBD2 (6 bases). The CDR3 sequence is 16 residues long. Trimming shortened V by 3 bases and J by 4 bases, and 17 bases separated the two germline ends. Germline V gene sequence: CDR1 KGHSH, CDR2 LQKENI.

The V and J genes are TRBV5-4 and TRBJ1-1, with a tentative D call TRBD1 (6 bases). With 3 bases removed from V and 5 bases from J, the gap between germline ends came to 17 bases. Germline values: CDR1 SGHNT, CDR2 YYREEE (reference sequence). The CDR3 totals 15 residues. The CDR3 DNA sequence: TGTGCCAGCAGCTACGGACGGGGGGCGGGGACTGAAGCTTTCTTT. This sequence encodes CASSYGRGAGTEAFF.

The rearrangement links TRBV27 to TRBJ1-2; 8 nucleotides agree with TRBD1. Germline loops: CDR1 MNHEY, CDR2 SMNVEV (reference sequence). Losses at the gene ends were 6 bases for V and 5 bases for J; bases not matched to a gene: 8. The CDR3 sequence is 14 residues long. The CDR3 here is CASSTTTGVYGYTF. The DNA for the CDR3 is TGTGCCAGCAGCACAACGACAGGGGTTTATGGCTACACCTTC.

The CDR3 region is CASSSSGSPADTQYF. In DNA form, the CDR3 reads TGTGCCAGCAGCTCTAGCGGGAGCCCGGCAGATACGCAGTATTTT. The chain employs TRBV5-4 and TRBJ2-3, with 10 bases aligning to TRBD2. The CDR3 is made up of 15 amino acids. Per the germline V gene, CDR1 is SGHNT and CDR2 is YYREEE (reference sequence). Trimming cost V 3 bases and J 4 bases; bases outside gene matches: 5.

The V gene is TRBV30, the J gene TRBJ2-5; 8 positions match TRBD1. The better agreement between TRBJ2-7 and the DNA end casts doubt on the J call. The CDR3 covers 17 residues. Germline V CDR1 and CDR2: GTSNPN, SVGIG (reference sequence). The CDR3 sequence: CAWSVRVAGGYSYEQYF. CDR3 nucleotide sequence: TGTGCCTGGAGTGTACGAGTTGCAGGGGGCTACTCCTACGAGCAGTACTTC.

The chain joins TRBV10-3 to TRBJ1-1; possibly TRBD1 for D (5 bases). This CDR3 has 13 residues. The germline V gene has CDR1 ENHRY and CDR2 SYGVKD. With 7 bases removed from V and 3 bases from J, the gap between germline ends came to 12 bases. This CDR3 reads CAINAGEDTEAFF. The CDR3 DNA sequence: TGTGCCATCAACGCGGGGGAGGACACTGAAGCTTTCTTT.

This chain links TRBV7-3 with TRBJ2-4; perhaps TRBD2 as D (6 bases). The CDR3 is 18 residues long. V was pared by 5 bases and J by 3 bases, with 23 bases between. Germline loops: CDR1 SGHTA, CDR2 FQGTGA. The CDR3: CASSPTPVRQGGKNIQYF. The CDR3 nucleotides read TGTGCCAGCAGCCCAACCCCAGTGAGGCAGGGAGGCAAAAACATTCAGTACTTC.

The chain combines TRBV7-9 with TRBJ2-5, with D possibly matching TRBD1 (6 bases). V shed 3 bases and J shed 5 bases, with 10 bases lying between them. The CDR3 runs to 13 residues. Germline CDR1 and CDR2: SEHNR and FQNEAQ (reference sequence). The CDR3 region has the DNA TGTGCCAGCAGCTTGTTGCAGGGGGAGACCCAGTACTTC. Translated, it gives CASSLLQGETQYF.

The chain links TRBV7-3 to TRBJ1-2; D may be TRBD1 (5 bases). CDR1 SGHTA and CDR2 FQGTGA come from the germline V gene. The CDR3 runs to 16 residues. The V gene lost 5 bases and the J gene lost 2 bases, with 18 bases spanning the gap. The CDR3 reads CASSPTHGGPNYGYTF. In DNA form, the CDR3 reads TGTGCCAGCAGCCCAACCCACGGGGGACCCAACTATGGCTACACCTTC. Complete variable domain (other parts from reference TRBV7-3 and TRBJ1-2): GAGVSQTPSNKVTEKGKYVELRCDPISGHTALYWYRQSLGQGPEFLIYFQGTGAADDSGLPNDRFFAVRPEGSVSTLKIQRTERGDSAVYLCASSPTHGGPNYGYTFGSGTRLTVV.

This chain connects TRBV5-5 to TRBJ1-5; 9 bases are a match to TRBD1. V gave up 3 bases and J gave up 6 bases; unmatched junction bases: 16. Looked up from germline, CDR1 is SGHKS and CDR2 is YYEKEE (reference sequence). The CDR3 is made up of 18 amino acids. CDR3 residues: CASSSQLRDRVVSQPQHF. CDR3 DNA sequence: TGTGCCAGCAGCTCCCAACTGAGGGACAGGGTGGTAAGTCAGCCCCAGCATTTT. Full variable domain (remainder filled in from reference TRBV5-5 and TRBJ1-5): DAGVTQSPTHLIKTRGQQVTLRCSPISGHKSVSWYQQVLGQGPQFIFQYYEKEERGRGNFPDRFSARQFPNYSSELNVNALLLGDSALYLCASSSQLRDRVVSQPQHFGDGTRLSIL.

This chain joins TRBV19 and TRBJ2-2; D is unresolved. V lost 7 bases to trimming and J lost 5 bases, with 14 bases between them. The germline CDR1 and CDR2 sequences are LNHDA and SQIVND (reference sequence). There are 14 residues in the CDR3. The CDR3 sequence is CASTVALATGELFF. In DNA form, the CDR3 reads TGTGCCAGTACGGTAGCCCTGGCGACCGGGGAGCTGTTTTTT.

The DNA for the CDR3 is TGTGCCAGCAGGTGGGAGCGGGGGGGCGGAGATACGCAGTATTTT. Translated, it gives CASRWERGGGDTQYF. This chain joins TRBV6-1 and TRBJ2-3, with TRBD2 identical over 10 bases. Germline CDR1 and CDR2: MNHNS and SASEGT. After removal of 6 bases from V and 5 bases from J, the junction contained 8 bases not matched to a gene. The CDR3 extends over 15 amino acids.

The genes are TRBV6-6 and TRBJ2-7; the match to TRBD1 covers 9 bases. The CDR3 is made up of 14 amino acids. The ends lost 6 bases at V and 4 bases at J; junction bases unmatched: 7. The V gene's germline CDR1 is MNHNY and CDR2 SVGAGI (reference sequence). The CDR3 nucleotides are TGTGCCAGCAGAAACAACGGACAGGGGTACGAGCAGTACTTC. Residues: CASRNNGQGYEQYF.

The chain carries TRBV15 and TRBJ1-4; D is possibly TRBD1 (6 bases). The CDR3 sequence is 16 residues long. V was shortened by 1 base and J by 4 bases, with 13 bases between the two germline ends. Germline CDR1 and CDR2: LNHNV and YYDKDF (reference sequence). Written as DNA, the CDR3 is TGTGCCACCAGCAGAGCAAATTCAGGGGTTAATGAAAAACTGTTTTTT. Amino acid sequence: CATSRANSGVNEKLFF.

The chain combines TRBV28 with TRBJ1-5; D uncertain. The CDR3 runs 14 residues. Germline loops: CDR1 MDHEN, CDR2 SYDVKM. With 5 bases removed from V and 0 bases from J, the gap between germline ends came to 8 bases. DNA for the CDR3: TGTGCCAGCAGTCGTCCAGTTAGCAATCAGCCCCAGCATTTT. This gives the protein CASSRPVSNQPQHF.

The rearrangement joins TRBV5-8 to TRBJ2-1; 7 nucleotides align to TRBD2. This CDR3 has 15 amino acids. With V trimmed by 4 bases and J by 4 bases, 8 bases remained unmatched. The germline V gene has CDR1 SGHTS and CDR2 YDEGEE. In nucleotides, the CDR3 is TGTGCCAGCAGCCCCCGGGCTAGCGGATACAATGAGCAGTTCTTC. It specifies CASSPRASGYNEQFF.

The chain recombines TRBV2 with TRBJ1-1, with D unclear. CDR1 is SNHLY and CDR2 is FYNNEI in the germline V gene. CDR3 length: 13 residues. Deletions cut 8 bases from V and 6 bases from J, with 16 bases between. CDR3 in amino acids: CASPNRLVAEAFF. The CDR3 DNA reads TGTGCCAGCCCGAATCGGTTAGTCGCTGAAGCTTTCTTT.

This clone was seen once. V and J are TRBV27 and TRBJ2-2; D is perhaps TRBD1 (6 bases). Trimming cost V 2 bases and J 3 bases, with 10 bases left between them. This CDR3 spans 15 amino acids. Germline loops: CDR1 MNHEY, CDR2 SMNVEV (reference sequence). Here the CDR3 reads CASSLIRGDTGELFF. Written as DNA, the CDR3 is TGTGCCAGCAGTTTAATCAGGGGAGACACCGGGGAGCTGTTTTTT.

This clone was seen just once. The CDR3 is CASSQQDLSNQPQHF. CDR3 sequence (DNA): TGTGCCAGCAGCCAACAGGACCTTAGCAATCAGCCCCAGCATTTT. The V and J genes are TRBV6-1 and TRBJ1-5, with D possibly being TRBD1 (5 bases). The germline CDR1 and CDR2 sequences are MNHNS and SASEGT. Deletions cut 6 bases from V and 0 bases from J, with 12 bases between. CDR3 length equals 15 residues.

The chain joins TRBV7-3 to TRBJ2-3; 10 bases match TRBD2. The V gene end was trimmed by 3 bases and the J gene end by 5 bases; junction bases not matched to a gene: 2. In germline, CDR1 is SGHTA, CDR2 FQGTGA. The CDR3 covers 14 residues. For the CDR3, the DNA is TGTGCCAGCAGCTTCCTAGCGGGAGTAGATACGCAGTATTTT. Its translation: CASSFLAGVDTQYF.

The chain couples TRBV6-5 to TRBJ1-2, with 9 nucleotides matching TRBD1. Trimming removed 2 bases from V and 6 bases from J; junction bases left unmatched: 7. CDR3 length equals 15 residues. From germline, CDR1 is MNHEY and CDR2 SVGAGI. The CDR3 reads CASSYGGTGRNGYTF. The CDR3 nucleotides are TGTGCCAGCAGTTACGGAGGGACAGGGAGAAATGGCTACACCTTC.

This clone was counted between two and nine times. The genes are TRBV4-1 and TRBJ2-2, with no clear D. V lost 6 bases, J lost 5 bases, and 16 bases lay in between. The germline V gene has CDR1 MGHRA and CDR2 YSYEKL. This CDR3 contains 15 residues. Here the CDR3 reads CASSPTTALTGELFF. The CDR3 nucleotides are TGCGCCAGCAGTCCAACGACTGCCCTGACCGGGGAGCTGTTTTTT.

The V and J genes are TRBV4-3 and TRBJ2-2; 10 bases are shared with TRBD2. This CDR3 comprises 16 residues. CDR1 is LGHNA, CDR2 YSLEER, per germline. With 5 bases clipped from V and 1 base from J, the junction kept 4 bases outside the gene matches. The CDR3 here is CASSFLAGENTGELFF. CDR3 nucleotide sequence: TGCGCCAGCAGCTTCCTAGCGGGAGAGAACACCGGGGAGCTGTTTTTT.

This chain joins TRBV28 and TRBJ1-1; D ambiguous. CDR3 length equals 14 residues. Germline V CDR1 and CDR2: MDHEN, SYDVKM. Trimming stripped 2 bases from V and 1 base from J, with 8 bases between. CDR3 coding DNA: TGTGCCAGCAGTTTAACCGGGGAGAACACTGAAGCTTTCTTT. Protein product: CASSLTGENTEAFF.

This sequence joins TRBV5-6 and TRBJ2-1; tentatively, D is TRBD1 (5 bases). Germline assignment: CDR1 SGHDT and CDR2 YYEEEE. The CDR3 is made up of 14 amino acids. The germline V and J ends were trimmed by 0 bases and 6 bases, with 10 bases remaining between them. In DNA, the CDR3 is TGTGCCAGCAGCTTGGATTCGACAGTCAATGAGCAGTTCTTC. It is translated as CASSLDSTVNEQFF.

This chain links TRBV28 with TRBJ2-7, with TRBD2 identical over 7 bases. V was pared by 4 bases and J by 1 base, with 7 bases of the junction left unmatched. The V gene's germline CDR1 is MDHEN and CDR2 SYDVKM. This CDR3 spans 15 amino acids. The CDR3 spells CASSSPSGGSYEQYF. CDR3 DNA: TGTGCCAGCAGTTCCCCCTCCGGGGGGTCCTACGAGCAGTACTTC.

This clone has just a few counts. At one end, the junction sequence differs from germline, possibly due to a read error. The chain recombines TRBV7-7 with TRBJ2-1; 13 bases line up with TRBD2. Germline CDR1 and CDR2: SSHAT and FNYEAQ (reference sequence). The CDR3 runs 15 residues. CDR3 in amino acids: CASSPGTSGDNEQFF. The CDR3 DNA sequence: TGTGCTAGCAGCCCCGGGACTAGCGGGGACAATGAGCAGTTCTTC.

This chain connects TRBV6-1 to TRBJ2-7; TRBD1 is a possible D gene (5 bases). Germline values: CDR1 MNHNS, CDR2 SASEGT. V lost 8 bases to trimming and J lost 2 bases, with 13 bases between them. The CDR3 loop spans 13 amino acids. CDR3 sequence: CASGPGPPYEQYF. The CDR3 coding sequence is TGTGCCAGCGGCCCAGGGCCACCCTACGAGCAGTACTTC.